What follows is one T cell receptor beta chain and its context. What this receptor recognizes is not known. No quality values exist for individual bases; no much larger clone is one base distant. The sample carries other DNA sequences with the same CDR3. The sample belongs to a study of T cell clonotyping in hematopoietic cell transplantation (dated by TCRdb to 2020 to 2023). In terms of the full investigation: Pretransplant recipient samples were obtained after cytoreduction. A total of some 130 blood samples were collected in the study from 35 to 45 consecutive transplant recipients and their related donors. Recruitment of patients ran from late 2015 to January 2017, and follow-up continued until September 2020 or until death. General study outcomes and caveats: The sample size was limited, and because cells were not sorted, the contributions of CD4 and CD8 repertoires could not be separated. Recipient TCR diversity fell after transplant, with pathologically expanded clonotypes rising progressively from day 30 to day 180. Only a small fraction of recipient repertoires overlapped donor repertoires, with over 95% appearing de novo at the given depth. Inverse Simpson Index values from donors and from recipients before transplant predicted broader TCR repertoire diversity after transplant.

The immunoSEQ assay, a bias-controlled multiplex PCR using V- and J-specific primers, was used to amplify TCR beta CDR3 regions from genomic DNA. In a second PCR step, a proprietary barcode and Illumina adapter sequences were attached to the CDR3 amplicons. An Illumina MiSeq instrument was used to sequence the CDR3 libraries. From the authors' description of their analysis: Export and quality control were performed with immunoSEQ Analyzer 3.0, and downstream analyses were performed with R Bioconductor and Immunarch. Only productive rearrangements in the normalized downsampled data set went into calculating the repertoire metrics. Clonotypes larger than 5 templates in the normalized cohort were defined as pathologically expanded. Repertoire diversity was measured with the Inverse Simpson Index. To capture all clonotypes, CMV-specificity analyses were performed on the non-normalized data set. Here the immuneACCESS table is served through TCRdb, limited to in-frame sequences with V and J called. Missing clones are a known gap in these copies; in checked studies unresolved V genes cover under half, and the rest lacks a known reason. From that table come the V and J calls and clone size; the DNA was used to work out D and trimming. The sample yields some 19,000 clones; around 77% were counted once. The ten most abundant clones make up around a sixth of the sample.

The time point label of this sample denotes: recipient sample about 28 days before transplant, after cytoreduction. Blood from recipients was drawn about 28 days before transplant and again at days 30, 100 and 180 after transplant. Nuclei Lysis Solution was used to extract genomic DNA from fresh or cryopreserved unfractionated peripheral blood mononuclear cells. Here the sequenced sample was peripheral blood mononuclear cells, taken before stem cell transplant. The receptor was derived from a man in his 60s with acute myeloid leukemia. Some clones in this sample may be carry-over from other donors' samples.

CDR3 region: CSGLGQAYEQYF. The DNA reads as follows: TGCAGTGGTTTAGGACAGGCCTACGAGCAGTACTTC. In this chain, TRBV29-1 is recombined with TRBJ2-7, and 7 bases in between align with TRBD1. CDR3 length: 12 amino acids, cysteine to phenylalanine. The DNA shown is the 36-base CDR3, in frame from base 1. Via the germline V gene, CDR1 is SQVTM and CDR2 ANQGSEA.